The 13 T cell receptor beta chains below all came from one sample that was sequenced in a study of CD8 T cells in ankylosing spondylitis. TCRdb analysed the 5' RACE reads with MiXCR anew, one entry per CDR3 protein. The table includes about 360,000 distinct CDR3 sequences, 20% detected once. The sequencing sample was made of blood, either unsorted or a sorted T cell fraction (not recorded which). These TCRs come from a male donor with ankylosing spondylitis or in good health (not recorded which).

The chain uses TRBV12-3 or TRBV12-4 and TRBJ2-5, with D possibly being TRBD1 (6 bases). Trimming removed 6 bases from V and 5 bases from J, with 13 bases in between. The CDR3 length is 13 residues. The CDR3 loop is CASSHRVVETQYF. For the CDR3, the DNA is TGTGCCAGCAGCCACAGGGTCGTTGAGACCCAGTACTTC.

The genes are TRBV12-3 or TRBV12-4 and TRBJ2-7; possibly TRBD2 for D (5 bases). The CDR3 runs to 12 residues. The V and J ends lost 2 bases and 6 bases respectively, with 8 bases between them. DNA for the CDR3: TGTGCCAGCAGTTTAATGGGGAGCGAGCAGTACTTC. Translation: CASSLMGSEQYF.

The sample holds a few counts of this clonotype. V is TRBV29-1 and J is TRBJ2-1; 10 bases are a match to TRBD2. J gave up 9 bases and V 3 bases, and 8 bases lay outside the gene matches. The CDR3 spans 14 residues. From germline, CDR1 is SQVTM and CDR2 ANQGSEA. CDR3 DNA: TGCAGCGTTGAGAAGCGGGGGGGCTCGAGTGAGCAGTTCTTC. It translates to CSVEKRGGSSEQFF.

The chain recombines TRBV30 with TRBJ1-1; no reliable D call. CDR3 length equals 12 residues. Trimming shortened V by 0 bases and J by 1 base, and 3 bases separated the two germline ends. CDR1 GTSNPN and CDR2 SVGIG come from the germline V gene (reference sequence). The CDR3 DNA follows: TGTGCCTGGAGTGTTGGGAACACTGAAGCTTTCTTT. This gives the protein CAWSVGNTEAFF.

This sequence joins TRBV27 and TRBJ2-7; 8 bases line up with TRBD1. With V trimmed by 2 bases and J by 7 bases, 10 bases remained unmatched. The CDR3 consists of 15 residues. CDR1 is MNHEY and CDR2 is SMNVEV in the germline V gene (reference sequence). CDR3 amino acids: CASSLATGGFWEQYF. The CDR3 nucleotides are TGTGCCAGCAGTTTAGCCACAGGGGGGTTTTGGGAGCAGTACTTC.

The DNA of the CDR3 is TGCAGTGCCGAGGGGGACTCTAACTATGGCTACACCTTC. Residues: CSAEGDSNYGYTF. The chain uses TRBV20-1 and TRBJ1-2, with D maybe TRBD1 (6 bases). This CDR3 has 13 amino acids. CDR1 and CDR2 (germline): DFQATT, SNEGSKA (reference sequence). Trimming removed 6 bases at V and 0 bases at J, with 11 bases between.

The chain carries TRBV12-3 or TRBV12-4 and TRBJ2-7; 11 positions match TRBD2. The V and J ends lost 5 bases and 7 bases, in that order; junction bases with no gene match: 10. This CDR3 has 15 amino acids. Here the CDR3 reads CASSIDLAGGGEQYF. Written as DNA, the CDR3 is TGTGCCAGCAGTATCGATCTAGCGGGGGGAGGTGAGCAGTACTTC.

The V gene is TRBV11-2, the J gene TRBJ2-2, with D possibly TRBD1 on 6 matching bases. CDR1 and CDR2 from the germline V gene are SGHAT and FQNNGV. The V end lost 4 bases, the J end lost 3 bases, and 21 bases lay between the germline ends. The CDR3 covers 18 residues. The CDR3 DNA follows: TGTGCCAGCAGCTACCCAGGTTCGCAGGGGAAGTACACCGGGGAGCTGTTTTTT. This sequence encodes CASSYPGSQGKYTGELFF.

The V and J genes are TRBV7-3 and TRBJ2-3, with 12 bases aligning to TRBD2. Germline V gives CDR1 SGHTA, CDR2 FQGTGA. V was pared by 4 bases and J by 1 base, with 3 bases of the junction left unmatched. This CDR3 is 16 amino acids long. DNA of the CDR3: TGTGCCAGCAGCTATCTAGCGGGGGGGCGCACAGATACGCAGTATTTT. Its protein is CASSYLAGGRTDTQYF. The full variable domain, with the rest looked up from reference TRBV7-3 and TRBJ2-3, is GAGVSQTPSNKVTEKGKYVELRCDPISGHTALYWYRQSLGQGPEFLIYFQGTGAADDSGLPNDRFFAVRPEGSVSTLKIQRTERGDSAVYLCASSYLAGGRTDTQYFGPGTRLTVL.

The chain recombines TRBV9 with TRBJ1-1; no clear D gene. V was clipped by 3 bases and J by 3 bases, with 6 bases between them. Germline-derived CDR1 and CDR2 are SGDLS and YYNGEE. The CDR3 is 12 amino acids. The CDR3 DNA reads as TGTGCCAGCAGCGGCCGATACACTGAAGCTTTCTTT. It is translated as CASSGRYTEAFF. Variable domain in full (rest from reference TRBV9 and TRBJ1-1): DSGVTQTPKHLITATGQRVTLRCSPRSGDLSVYWYQQSLDQGLQFLIQYYNGEERAKGNILERFSAQQFPDLHSELNLSSLELGDSALYFCASSGRYTEAFFGQGTRLTVV.

V usage is TRBV14 and J usage is TRBJ2-1; 8 bases are a match to TRBD1. Germline CDR1 reads SGHDN; CDR2 reads FVKESK. Trimming took 4 bases from V and 6 from J; bases not matched to a gene: 2. The CDR3 runs to 13 residues. Here the CDR3 DNA reads TGTGCCAGCAGCCGGGACAGGATCAATGAGCAGTTCTTC. Protein: CASSRDRINEQFF.

This clonotype was counted a few times. The rearrangement links TRBV29-1 to TRBJ1-5, with TRBD1 matching 8 bases. The germline V gene has CDR1 SQVTM and CDR2 ANQGSEA. V lost 7 bases and J lost 6; bases outside the gene matches: 5. The CDR3 is made up of 12 amino acids. The CDR3 nucleotides read TGCAGCGCCCAGGGGGCAGGTCAGCCCCAGCATTTT. Translation gives CSAQGAGQPQHF.

The V and J genes are TRBV3-1 and TRBJ2-1; D tentatively fits TRBD1 or TRBD2 (6 bases each). The germline V and J ends were trimmed by 5 bases and 2 bases, with 13 bases remaining between them. Looked up from germline, CDR1 is LGHDT and CDR2 is YNNKEL (reference sequence). The CDR3 length is 15 residues. Here the CDR3 DNA reads TGTGCCAGCAGCGCAGGAGGGACACCCTACAATGAGCAGTTCTTC. Encoded protein: CASSAGGTPYNEQFF.